This TCR beta chain originates from a study of blood T cell repertoires in COVID-19. Overall study: Nucleic acid was either cDNA or gDNA, and it came from T cells, B-cell-depleted T cells, or PBMCs.

Individuals in the exposed group had encountered a COVID-19 case within 2 weeks preceding study entry. The data were produced by immunoSEQ multiplex PCR, yet TCRdb's version contains in-frame clones alone and is incomplete. This sample has some 320,000 clones, with around nine tenths found just once. The J segment lost 5 bases and the V segment lost 3 bases, leaving 5 bases of the junction unmatched. CDR1 is SGHRS, CDR2 YFSETQ, per germline. The CDR3 is 14 residues long. The material sequenced was PBMCs or T cells enriched from blood (not recorded which). The rearrangement uses TRBV5-1 and TRBJ1-1; 9 bases map to TRBD1. The sequence was collected from a woman between 45 and 60 years old who had been exposed to COVID-19. The CDR3 region is CASSSTGGRTEAFF. CDR3 sequence (DNA): TGCGCCAGCAGCTCAACAGGGGGCAGGACTGAAGCTTTCTTT.